This TCR beta chain was sequenced for a study of shared clonotypes between healthy human individuals. Repertoires were generated with immunoSEQ multiplex PCR, while TCRdb's copy carries only in-frame clones and drops some. Here the sample spans 2 million to 2.5 million clones, about 94% being singletons. The sequence was obtained from a man aged 18 to 30 in good health. The specimen was naive CD4+ T cells sorted from blood. Regarding subset: CD45RA+ positively selected.

DNA for the CDR3: TGTGCCAGCTCACTGGGAGCAAATGAAGCTTTCTTT. Translating gives CASSLGANEAFF. The chain joins TRBV18 to TRBJ1-1; no firm D call. CDR3 length: 12 amino acids. The germline V gene encodes CDR1 KGHSH and CDR2 LQKENI. Trimming took 4 bases from V and 7 from J, leaving 10 bases between them.